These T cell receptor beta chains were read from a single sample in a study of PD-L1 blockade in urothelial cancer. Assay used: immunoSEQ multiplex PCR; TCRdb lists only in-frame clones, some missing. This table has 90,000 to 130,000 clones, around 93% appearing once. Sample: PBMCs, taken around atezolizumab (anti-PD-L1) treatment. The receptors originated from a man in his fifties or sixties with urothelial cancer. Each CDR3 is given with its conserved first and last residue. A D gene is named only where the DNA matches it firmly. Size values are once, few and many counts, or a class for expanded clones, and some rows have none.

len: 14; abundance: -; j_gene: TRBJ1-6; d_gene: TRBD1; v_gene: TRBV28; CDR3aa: CASSSGQDHSPLHF; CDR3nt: TGTGCCAGCAGTTCGGGACAGGATCATTCACCCCTCCACTTT
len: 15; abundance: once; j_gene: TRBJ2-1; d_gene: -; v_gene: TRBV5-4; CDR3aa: CASSSGGSLYNEQFF; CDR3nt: TGTGCCAGCAGCTCCGGGGGATCATTGTACAATGAGCAGTTCTTC
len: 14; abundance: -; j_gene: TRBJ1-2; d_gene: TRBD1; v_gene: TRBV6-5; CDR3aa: CASSSPRQGGGYTF; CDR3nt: TGTGCCAGCAGTTCTCCTAGACAGGGCGGCGGCTACACCTTC
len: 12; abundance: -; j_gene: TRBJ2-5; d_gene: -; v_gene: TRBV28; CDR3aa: CASSFPQETQYF; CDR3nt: TGTGCCAGCAGTTTCCCTCAAGAGACCCAGTACTTC
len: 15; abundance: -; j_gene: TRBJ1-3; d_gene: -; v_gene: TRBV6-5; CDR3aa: CASSSGLLSGNTIYF; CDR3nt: TGTGCCAGCAGTTCTGGACTTCTCTCTGGAAACACCATATATTTT
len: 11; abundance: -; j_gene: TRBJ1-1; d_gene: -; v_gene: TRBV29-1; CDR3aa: CSAAMRTEAFF; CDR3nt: TGCAGCGCCGCAATGAGGACTGAAGCTTTCTTT
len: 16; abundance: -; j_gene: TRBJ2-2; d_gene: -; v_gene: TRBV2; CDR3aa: CASSLQTGGGTGELFF; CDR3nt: TGTGCCAGCAGTTTGCAAACAGGGGGGGGCACCGGGGAGCTGTTTTTT
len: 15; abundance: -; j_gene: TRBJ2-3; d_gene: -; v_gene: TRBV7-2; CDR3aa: CASSLTPSVTDTQYF; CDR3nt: TGTGCCAGCAGCTTGACCCCTAGCGTCACAGATACGCAGTATTTT
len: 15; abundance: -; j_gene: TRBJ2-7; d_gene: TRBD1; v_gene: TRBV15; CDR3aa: CATSRTGQVLWEQYF; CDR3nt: TGTGCCACCAGCAGAACAGGACAGGTTCTATGGGAGCAGTACTTC
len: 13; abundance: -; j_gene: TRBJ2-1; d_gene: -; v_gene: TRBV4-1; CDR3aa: CASSQRHNNEQFF; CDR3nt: TGCGCCAGCAGCCAACGACATAACAATGAGCAGTTCTTC
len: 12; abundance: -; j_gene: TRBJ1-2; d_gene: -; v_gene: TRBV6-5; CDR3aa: CASSYSRSSYTF; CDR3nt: TGTGCCAGCAGTTACTCGAGATCGAGTTACACCTTC
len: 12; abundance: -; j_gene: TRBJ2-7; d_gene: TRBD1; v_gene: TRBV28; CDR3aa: CASSLQGYEQYF; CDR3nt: TGTGCCAGCTCACTACAGGGGTACGAGCAGTACTTC
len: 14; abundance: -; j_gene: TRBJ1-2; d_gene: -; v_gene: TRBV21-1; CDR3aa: CASSKRPGRYGYTF; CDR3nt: TGTGCCAGCAGCAAAAGGCCAGGGAGGTATGGCTACACCTTC
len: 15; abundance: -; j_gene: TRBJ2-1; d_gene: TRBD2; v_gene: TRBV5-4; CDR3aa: CASSERTSGSSEQFF; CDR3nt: TGTGCCAGCAGCGAGCGGACTAGCGGGAGCTCTGAGCAGTTCTTC
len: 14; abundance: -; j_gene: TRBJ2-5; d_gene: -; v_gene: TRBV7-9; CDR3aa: CASSLTGESETQYF; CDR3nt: TGTGCCAGCAGCTTAACGGGGGAGTCAGAGACCCAGTACTTC
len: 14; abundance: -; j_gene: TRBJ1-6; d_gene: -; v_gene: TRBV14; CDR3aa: CASSQTGGLSPLHF; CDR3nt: TGTGCCAGCAGCCAGACAGGCGGACTCTCACCCCTCCACTTT
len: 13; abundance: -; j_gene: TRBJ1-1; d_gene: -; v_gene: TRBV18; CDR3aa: CASSPPGDTEAFF; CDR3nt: TGTGCCAGCTCACCTCCTGGAGACACTGAAGCTTTCTTT
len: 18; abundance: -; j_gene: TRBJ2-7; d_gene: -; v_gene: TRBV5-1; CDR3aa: CASSLEVFNGGGARLEYF; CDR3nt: TGCGCCAGCAGCTTGGAGGTGTTTAATGGAGGTGGTGCGCGCCTAGAGTACTTC
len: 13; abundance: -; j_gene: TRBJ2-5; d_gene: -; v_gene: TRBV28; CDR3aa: CASRIRGGETQYF; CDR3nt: TGTGCCAGCAGGATCAGGGGCGGGGAGACCCAGTACTTC
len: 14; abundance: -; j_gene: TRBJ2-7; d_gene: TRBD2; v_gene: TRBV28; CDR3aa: CASTRGRGSYEQYF; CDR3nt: TGTGCCAGTACCCGCGGGAGGGGGTCCTACGAGCAGTACTTC
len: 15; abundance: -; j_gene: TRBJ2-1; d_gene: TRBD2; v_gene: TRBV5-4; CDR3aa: CASSLGTSGPDEQFF; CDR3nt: TGTGCCAGCAGCTTGGGGACTAGCGGCCCCGATGAGCAGTTCTTC
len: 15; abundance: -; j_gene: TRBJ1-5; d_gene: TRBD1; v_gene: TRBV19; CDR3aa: CASSTRQGGNQPQHF; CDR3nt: TGTGCCAGTAGTACCCGACAGGGAGGAAATCAGCCCCAGCATTTT
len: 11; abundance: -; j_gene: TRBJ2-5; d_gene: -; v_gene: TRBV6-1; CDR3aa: CASTSPETQYF; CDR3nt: TGTGCCAGCACCAGTCCTGAGACCCAGTACTTC
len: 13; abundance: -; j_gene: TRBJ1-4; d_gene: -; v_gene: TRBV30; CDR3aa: CAWMAGYNEKLFF; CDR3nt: TGTGCCTGGATGGCAGGGTATAATGAAAAACTGTTTTTT
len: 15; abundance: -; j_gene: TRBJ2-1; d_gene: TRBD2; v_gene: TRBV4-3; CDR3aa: CASSPAGSLYNEQFF; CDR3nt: TGCGCCAGCAGCCCAGCGGGGAGCCTATACAATGAGCAGTTCTTC
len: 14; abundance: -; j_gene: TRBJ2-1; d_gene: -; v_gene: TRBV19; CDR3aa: CASSPRAPSDEQFF; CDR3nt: TGTGCCAGTAGTCCCCGAGCGCCTTCCGATGAGCAGTTCTTC
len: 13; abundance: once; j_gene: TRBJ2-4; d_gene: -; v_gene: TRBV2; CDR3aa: CASTTEAKNIQYF; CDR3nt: TGTGCCAGCACGACAGAAGCCAAAAACATTCAGTACTTC
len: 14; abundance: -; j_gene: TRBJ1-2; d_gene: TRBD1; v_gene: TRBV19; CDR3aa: CASSIDRGGNGYTF; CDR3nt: TGTGCCAGTAGTATCGACAGGGGAGGCAATGGCTACACCTTC
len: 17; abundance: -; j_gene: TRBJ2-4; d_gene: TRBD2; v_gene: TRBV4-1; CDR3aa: CASSQGPGGGGGNIQYF; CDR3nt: TGCGCCAGCAGCCAAGGCCCGGGAGGGGGAGGAGGAAACATTCAGTACTTC
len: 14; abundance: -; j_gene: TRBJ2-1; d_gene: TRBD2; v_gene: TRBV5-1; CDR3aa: CASSSGTSGGAQFF; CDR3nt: TGCGCCAGCAGCTCTGGGACTAGCGGGGGGGCCCAGTTCTTC
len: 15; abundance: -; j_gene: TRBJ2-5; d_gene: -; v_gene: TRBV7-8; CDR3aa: CASSVAWDLQETQYF; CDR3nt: TGTGCCAGCAGCGTAGCATGGGACTTGCAAGAGACCCAGTACTTC
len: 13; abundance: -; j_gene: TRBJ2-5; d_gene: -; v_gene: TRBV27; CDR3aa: CASSSRIQETQYF; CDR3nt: TGTGCCAGCAGTTCTCGTATCCAAGAGACCCAGTACTTC
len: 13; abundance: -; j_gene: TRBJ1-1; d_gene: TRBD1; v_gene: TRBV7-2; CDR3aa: CASSQRTGPVAFF; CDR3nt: TGTGCCAGCAGCCAAAGGACAGGCCCTGTGGCTTTCTTT
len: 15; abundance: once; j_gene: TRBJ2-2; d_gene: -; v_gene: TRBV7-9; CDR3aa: CASTPAGLNTGELFF; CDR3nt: TGTGCCAGCACCCCCGCGGGTTTGAACACCGGGGAGCTGTTTTTT
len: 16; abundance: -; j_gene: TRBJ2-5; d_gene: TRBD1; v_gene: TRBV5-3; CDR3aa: CARSLDPTGVQETQYF; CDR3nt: TGTGCCAGAAGCTTGGACCCGACAGGGGTCCAAGAGACCCAGTACTTC
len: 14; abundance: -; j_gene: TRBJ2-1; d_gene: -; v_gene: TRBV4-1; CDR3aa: CASSQLGGRDEQFF; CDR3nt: TGCGCCAGCAGCCAGCTCGGGGGGCGCGATGAGCAGTTCTTC
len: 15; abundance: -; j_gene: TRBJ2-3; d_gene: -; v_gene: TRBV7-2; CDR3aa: CASSLDLLSADTQYF; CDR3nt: TGTGCCAGCAGCTTAGACCTATTAAGCGCAGATACGCAGTATTTT
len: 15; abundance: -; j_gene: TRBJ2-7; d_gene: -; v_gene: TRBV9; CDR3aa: CASSRYLGEENEQYF; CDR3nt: TGTGCCAGCAGCCGATACTTAGGGGAGGAGAACGAGCAGTACTTC
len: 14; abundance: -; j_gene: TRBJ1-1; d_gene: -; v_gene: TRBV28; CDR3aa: CASASGGLNTEAFF; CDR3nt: TGTGCCAGCGCTTCGGGGGGGCTCAACACTGAAGCTTTCTTT
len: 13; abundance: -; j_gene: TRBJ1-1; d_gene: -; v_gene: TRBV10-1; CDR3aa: CASSESSLTEAFF; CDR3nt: TGCGCCAGCAGTGAGTCATCTCTCACTGAAGCTTTCTTT
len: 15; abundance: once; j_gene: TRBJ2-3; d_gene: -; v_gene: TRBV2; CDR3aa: CASRGWEGGTDTQYF; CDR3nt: TGTGCCAGCAGAGGGTGGGAAGGGGGTACAGATACGCAGTATTTT
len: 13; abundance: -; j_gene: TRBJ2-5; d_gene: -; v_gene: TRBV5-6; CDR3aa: CASSLDNQETQYF; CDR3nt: TGTGCCAGCAGCCTCGACAACCAAGAGACCCAGTACTTC
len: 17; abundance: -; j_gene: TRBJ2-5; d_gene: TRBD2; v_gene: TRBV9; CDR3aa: CASSVAASGGAGETQYF; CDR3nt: TGTGCCAGCAGCGTAGCTGCTAGCGGGGGGGCCGGAGAGACCCAGTACTTC
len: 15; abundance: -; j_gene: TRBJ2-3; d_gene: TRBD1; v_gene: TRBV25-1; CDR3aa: CASSAGTGGTDTQYF; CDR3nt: TGTGCCAGCAGTGCGGGGACAGGGGGCACAGATACGCAGTATTTT
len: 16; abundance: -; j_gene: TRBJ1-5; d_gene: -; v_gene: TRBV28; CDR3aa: CASSPQGIGSNQPQHF; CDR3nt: TGTGCCAGCAGCCCACAGGGAATTGGGAGCAATCAGCCCCAGCATTTT
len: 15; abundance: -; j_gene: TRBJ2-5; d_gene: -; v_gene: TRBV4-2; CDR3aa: CASSQDWQSSETQYF; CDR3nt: TGTGCCAGCAGCCAAGACTGGCAGTCCTCCGAGACCCAGTACTTC
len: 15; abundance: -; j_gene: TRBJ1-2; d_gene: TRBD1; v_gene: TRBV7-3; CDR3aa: CASSPDRGPSYGYTF; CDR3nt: TGTGCCAGCAGCCCCGACAGGGGTCCCAGCTATGGCTACACCTTC
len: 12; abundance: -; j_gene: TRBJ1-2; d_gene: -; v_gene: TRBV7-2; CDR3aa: CASSLDLGGYTF; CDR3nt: TGTGCCAGCAGCTTAGATCTCGGTGGCTACACCTTC
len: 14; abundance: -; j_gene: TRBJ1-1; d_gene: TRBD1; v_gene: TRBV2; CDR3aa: CASSAVTGTTEAFF; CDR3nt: TGTGCCAGCAGTGCTGTGACAGGGACCACTGAAGCTTTCTTT
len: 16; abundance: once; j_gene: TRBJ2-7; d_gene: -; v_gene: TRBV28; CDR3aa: CASTKKGQIYSYEQYF; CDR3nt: TGTGCCAGCACCAAGAAAGGACAGATCTACTCCTACGAGCAGTACTTC
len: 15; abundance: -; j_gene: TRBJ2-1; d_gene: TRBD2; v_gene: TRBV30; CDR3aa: CAWQSGAGRRNEQFF; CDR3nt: TGTGCCTGGCAGAGCGGGGCGGGCCGACGCAATGAGCAGTTCTTC